The rows below give T cell receptor beta chains drawn from one sample of a study of T-cell reconstitution after alpha-beta-depleted transplantation in children. From the PCR reads, TCRdb called clonotypes with MiXCR, one entry per CDR3 protein. The data hold about 590,000 distinct CDR3 sequences, with 13% observed a single time. Sequences were derived from PBMCs, mostly from graft donor cells, sampled 360 days after TCRalphabeta/CD19-depleted stem cell transplant. The receptors here all came from a male patient younger than 18 who had a stem cell transplant for acute myeloid leukemia, so the T cells may come from the graft donor. Both conserved end residues are part of each CDR3.

j_gene | v_gene | CDR3aa
TRBJ1-5 | TRBV20-1 | CSAWFHTGGEKPQHF
TRBJ2-7 | TRBV14 | CASSHPKYEQYF
TRBJ2-1 | TRBV28 | CASRPGLAGGPGYNEQFF
TRBJ2-1 | TRBV11-2 | CASSLFDLGGDSYNEQFF
TRBJ2-7 | TRBV20-1 | CSARAQGRGLAAEQYF
TRBJ2-5 | TRBV5-1 | CASSVTGETQYF
TRBJ2-2 | TRBV7-9 | CAKEVPGPTGELFF
TRBJ2-1 | TRBV12-3/TRBV12-4 | CASSSSGSLQFF
TRBJ2-1 | TRBV20-1 | CSARSGPDEQFF
TRBJ2-7 | TRBV27 | CASSLWGLSSYEQYF
TRBJ2-5 | TRBV20-1 | CSARRGGEGLETQYF
TRBJ2-1 | TRBV28 | CASSLLSGRGNNEQFF
TRBJ2-5 | TRBV5-1 | CARTRLKNQETQYF
TRBJ2-6 | TRBV7-9 | CASRLEPPGQGRPTGANVLTF
TRBJ2-7 | TRBV20-1 | CSARQLLSSYEQYF
TRBJ2-7 | TRBV4-2 | CASSQEFPKAPLYEQYF
TRBJ2-7 | TRBV20-1 | CSARDLGKYEQYF
TRBJ2-1 | TRBV5-6 | CASSRGISGSSYNEQFF
TRBJ1-2 | TRBV4-3 | CASSKSGSHYGYTF
TRBJ2-2 | TRBV28 | CASSFPSGLAGMNTGELFF
TRBJ2-1 | TRBV10-3 | CAISESGTSEGRNEQFF
TRBJ2-7 | TRBV9 | CASSVVGSPYEQYF
TRBJ1-3 | TRBV12-3/TRBV12-4 | CASTHGTGGHSGNTIYF
TRBJ2-7 | TRBV29-1 | CSVEDQASGSYEQYF
TRBJ2-1 | TRBV12-3/TRBV12-4 | CASTTGTSGIGEQFF
TRBJ2-1 | TRBV5-1 | CASSLPLNNEQFF
TRBJ2-1 | TRBV5-6 | CASTLDISAYNEQFF
TRBJ2-5 | TRBV28 | CASSLLAGRETQYF
TRBJ2-7 | TRBV20-1 | CSARAPTGAEQYF
TRBJ2-3 | TRBV28 | CASRPTSGSLFGTDTQYF
TRBJ2-5 | TRBV6-6 | CASGKKTQYF
TRBJ2-3 | TRBV9 | CASSVGRETDTQYF
TRBJ1-4 | TRBV20-1 | CSARVGASTNEKLFF
TRBJ2-5 | TRBV20-1 | CSVPLAGGVQETQYF
TRBJ2-1 | TRBV30 | CASEGLGRDNEQFF
TRBJ2-7 | TRBV7-2 | CASSLVGAVSYEQYF
TRBJ2-7 | TRBV20-1 | CSARDPIPASSYEQYF
TRBJ2-5 | TRBV7-9 | CASSLEGPGGPRETQYF
TRBJ1-2 | TRBV20-1 | CSANRDNYGYTF
TRBJ2-1 | TRBV10-3 | CAISESGGQNEQFF
TRBJ2-6 | TRBV20-1 | CSAQRSGANVLTF
TRBJ2-7 | TRBV28 | CASSRLSAFEQYF
TRBJ1-2 | TRBV28 | CASSRGRAEDGYTF
TRBJ2-5 | TRBV4-2 | CASSQDRGETQYF
TRBJ2-1 | TRBV7-2 | CASSFGRAYNEQFF